The 6 T cell receptor beta chains listed next were all sequenced from one sample in a study of blood T cell repertoires in COVID-19 (dated by TCRdb to the early 2020s). The library was produced with the immunoSEQ multiplex PCR assay. TCRdb obtained this table from immuneACCESS and retained in-frame rearrangements with V and J assigned. These tables miss some clones; where compared with another copy, unresolved V genes account for less than half of the shortfall, and the remainder is unexplained. The table for this sample lists roughly 60,000 clones; 78% of them were counted only once. The ten largest account for less than 30% of the sample. The sequenced sample consisted of peripheral blood. The source is a human donor in a cohort sampled during active COVID-19.

V gene TRBV10-3 combines with J gene TRBJ2-7, with TRBD1 matching 9 bases. V shed 6 bases and J 4 bases; nucleotides not matched to a gene: 7. CDR3 length: 14 amino acids. CDR1 ENHRY and CDR2 SYGVKD come from the germline V gene. CDR3 DNA sequence: TGTGCCATCAGACCGGGACAGGGAGCATACGAGCAGTACTTC. It codes for CAIRPGQGAYEQYF.

The chain recombines TRBV27 with TRBJ2-2, with D tentatively TRBD1 (5 bases). Trimming removed 6 bases at V and 2 bases at J, with 16 bases between. This CDR3 region has 16 residues. The germline CDR1 and CDR2 sequences are MNHEY and SMNVEV (reference sequence). The CDR3 loop reads CASSPLTEINTGELFF. CDR3 DNA: TGTGCCAGCAGCCCCTTGACAGAAATCAACACCGGGGAGCTGTTTTTT.

This chain uses TRBV2 with TRBJ2-1; 8 positions match TRBD2. Germline CDR1 and CDR2: SNHLY and FYNNEI. V lost 6 bases and J lost 7; bases outside the gene matches: 11. This CDR3 is 15 amino acids long. The CDR3 loop is CASSLTSGRGNEQFF. For the CDR3, the DNA is TGTGCCAGCAGCCTTACTAGCGGTCGAGGGAATGAGCAGTTCTTC.

This clone was picked up a small number of times. The rearrangement joins TRBV5-5 to TRBJ2-2, with 12 bases identical to TRBD2. Germline V gene data show CDR1 as SGHKS and CDR2 as YYEKEE (reference sequence). The CDR3 is made up of 19 amino acids. V was clipped by 1 base and J by 4 bases; unmatched bases: 11. The CDR3 sequence is CASSLWLAGGPKSTGELFF. As DNA, the CDR3 is TGTGCCAGCAGCTTGTGGCTAGCGGGGGGGCCTAAATCCACCGGGGAGCTGTTTTTT.

V gene TRBV2 combines with J gene TRBJ2-7; D may be TRBD1 (6 bases). Germline CDR1 SNHLY, CDR2 FYNNEI. Trimming removed 5 bases from V and 0 bases from J, with 8 bases in between. This CDR3 is 13 amino acids long. CDR3 in DNA: TGTGCCAGCAGTCGACAGGTCTCCTACGAGCAGTACTTC. Translated: CASSRQVSYEQYF.

For the CDR3, the DNA is TGTGCCAGCAGTCCCCTTGCCAGCGACAGGGCTGATGAAAAACTGTTTTTT. Protein product: CASSPLASDRADEKLFF. The rearrangement links TRBV28 to TRBJ1-4, with 7 nucleotides matching TRBD1. Germline CDR1 reads MDHEN; CDR2 reads SYDVKM. This CDR3 has 17 amino acids. The V and J ends lost 5 bases and 6 bases, in that order; junction bases with no gene match: 15.